These T cell receptor beta chains were read from a single sample in a study of blood T cells in healthy people across ages. TCRdb recomputed calls from the 5' RACE reads with MiXCR, one row per CDR3 protein. The sample consists of nearly 1 million distinct CDR3 sequences, roughly 47% of them appearing once. Sequencing input: blood. The receptor set was obtained from a woman aged 60-75 years in good health. CDR3s include the opening cysteine and the closing phenylalanine or tryptophan. The order of the fields is J gene, CDR3 length, clone size, V gene, D gene, CDR3 protein, CDR3 DNA. D genes are given only for firm matches. Clone size, where shown, is once, few, many, or a class for clones that have expanded.

TRBJ2-7 14 once TRBV4-1 . CASSQRAEYYEQYF TGCGCCAGCAGCCAGCGAGCGGAGTACTACGAGCAGTACTTC
TRBJ1-6 14 . TRBV27 . CASSPSEDPSPLHF TGTGCCAGCAGTCCCAGCGAGGACCCTTCACCCCTCCACTTT
TRBJ2-3 12 . TRBV12-3/TRBV12-4 . CASSFYTVTQYF TGTGCCAGCAGTTTTTACACAGTTACGCAGTATTTT
TRBJ2-5 16 . TRBV2 . CASSEGLVGLQETQYF TGTGCCAGCAGCGAGGGGCTTGTAGGGTTGCAGGAGACCCAGTACTTC
TRBJ1-2 15 few TRBV4-1 . CASSQVQASTGGYTF TGCGCCAGCAGCCAAGTTCAGGCTTCTACGGGGGGCTACACCTTC
TRBJ2-5 14 . TRBV5-5 . CASSLGGIQETQYF TGTGCCAGCAGCTTGGGGGGCATCCAAGAGACCCAGTACTTC
TRBJ2-7 15 . TRBV20-1 TRBD2 CSARPTSGVSYEQYF TGCAGTGCTCGTCCGACTAGCGGGGTTTCCTACGAGCAGTACTTC
TRBJ2-7 15 . TRBV11-2 . CASSWTGTGAYEQYF TGTGCCAGCAGCTGGACCGGGACGGGGGCCTACGAGCAGTACTTC
TRBJ2-1 14 once TRBV25-1 TRBD2 CASSCGTTFSEQFF TGTGCCAGCAGTTGCGGGACTACCTTTAGTGAGCAGTTCTTC
TRBJ2-1 14 . TRBV4-1 TRBD2 CASSHTLAERKQFF TGCGCCAGCAGCCACACACTAGCGGAGAGGAAGCAGTTCTTC
TRBJ2-5 14 . TRBV5-6 . CASSLAWQEGDQYF TGTGCCAGCAGCTTGGCCTGGCAGGAGGGTGACCAGTACTTC